This TCR beta chain was sequenced during a study of blood T cell repertoires in COVID-19. About the study: The analysed material was cDNA or gDNA that came from T cells, B-cell-depleted T cells, or PBMCs.

The V gene's germline CDR1 is SGHNT and CDR2 YENEEA. V was clipped by 5 bases and J by 9 bases; unmatched bases: 7. The CDR3 runs to 13 residues. Sequencing used immunoSEQ multiplex PCR; TCRdb keeps in-frame clones, though not all of them. This sample has 110,000 or so clones, with roughly 80% found just once. The clonotype originates from a man between 45 and 60 years old with acute or convalescent COVID-19. Sequenced sample: peripheral blood. V is TRBV11-3 and J is TRBJ2-1; 7 positions match TRBD1. The DNA for the CDR3 is TGTGCCAGCAGCCCTTACAGGGGTGGTGAGCAGTTCTTC. It translates to CASSPYRGGEQFF.